This passage covers 5 T cell receptor beta chains from one sample sequenced in a study of CD8 T cells in Susac syndrome. The authors reverse transcribed roughly 0.5 to 1 ug RNA with random hexamers. TCRdb itself ran the immunoSEQ multiplex PCR reads through MiXCR, one entry per CDR3 protein. The sample records about 100,000 distinct CDR3 sequences, 95% being singletons. The sequenced sample was CD8+ T cells from PBMCs. The receptors were sampled from a human donor with Susac syndrome.

V gene TRBV9 combines with J gene TRBJ2-5; 7 bases align to TRBD1. V dropped 0 bases and J dropped 3; count of bases not matched to a gene: 5. Germline CDR1 SGDLS, CDR2 YYNGEE. There are 15 residues in the CDR3. CDR3 sequence (DNA): TGTGCCAGCAGCGTAGGACAGGGAAGCAAAGAGACCCAGTACTTC. Amino acid sequence: CASSVGQGSKETQYF. Full variable domain (missing parts from reference TRBV9 and TRBJ2-5): DSGVTQTPKHLITATGQRVTLRCSPRSGDLSVYWYQQSLDQGLQFLIQYYNGEERAKGNILERFSAQQFPDLHSELNLSSLELGDSALYFCASSVGQGSKETQYFGPGTRLLVL.

The chain recombines TRBV5-6 with TRBJ2-1, with D perhaps being TRBD1 or TRBD2 (5 bases each). Trimming pared 0 bases from V and 11 bases from J, leaving 12 bases between. Germline-derived CDR1 and CDR2 are SGHDT and YYEEEE. CDR3 size: 13 residues. The DNA for the CDR3 is TGTGCCAGCAGCTTGGGGGGACCTGGGAAGCAGTTCTTC. It codes for CASSLGGPGKQFF.

The chain uses TRBV2 and TRBJ2-1, with D perhaps TRBD2 (5 bases). The ends were cut back, 1 base at V and 5 bases at J, with 9 bases in the middle. This CDR3 contains 14 residues. Germline CDR1 SNHLY, CDR2 FYNNEI. DNA for the CDR3: TGTGCCAGCAGTGAAGGGAGCGGAAACAATGAGCAGTTCTTC. Its protein is CASSEGSGNNEQFF.

The chain couples TRBV5-6 to TRBJ2-5; 10 nucleotides line up with TRBD1. The CDR3 extends over 15 amino acids. CDR1 and CDR2 (germline): SGHDT, YYEEEE. V was pared by 5 bases and J by 5 bases, with 9 bases of the junction left unmatched. The CDR3, as DNA: TGTGCCAGCAGTAATAGACAGGGGGCGAGGGAGACCCAGTACTTC. Residues: CASSNRQGARETQYF.

The V and J genes are TRBV27 and TRBJ2-7; D is uncertain. Trimming took off 3 bases at V and 1 base at J, with 7 bases between the two ends. The CDR3 consists of 13 residues. Germline V gene data show CDR1 as MNHEY and CDR2 as SMNVEV (reference sequence). CDR3 in DNA: TGTGCCAGCAGTTTCGGCGGATCCTACGAGCAGTACTTC. Translation gives CASSFGGSYEQYF.